This is a list of T cell receptor beta chains from one sample in a study of immune cell composition in non-small cell lung cancer. Generated by immunoSEQ multiplex PCR, the TCRdb table keeps only in-frame clones and is missing some. The table shows under 20,000 clones, with 77% occurring only once. These same data were also listed under a study on CD4 T cells in lung cancer.

The sequenced sample consisted of non-adjacent lung tissue. Receptors originate from a human donor with non-small cell lung cancer. The CDR3 runs from the conserved cysteine through the conserved F or W. A D gene is named only where the DNA matches it firmly. Not all rows give a size; the values are once, few, many and, for expanded clones, a class.

j_call: TRBJ1-2; v_call: TRBV5-6; d_call: .; clone_size: .; cdr3_aa: CASSGTDYTF; cdr3_nt: TGTGCCAGCAGTGGTACAGATTACACCTTC
j_call: TRBJ2-1; v_call: TRBV7-3; d_call: .; clone_size: .; cdr3_aa: CASSLGGQPKEQFF; cdr3_nt: TGTGCCAGCAGCCTCGGGGGCCAGCCCAAGGAGCAGTTCTTC
j_call: TRBJ2-7; v_call: TRBV28; d_call: TRBD1; clone_size: .; cdr3_aa: CASSIGGRPYEQYF; cdr3_nt: TGTGCCAGCAGCATAGGGGGCCGACCCTACGAGCAGTACTTC
j_call: TRBJ2-2; v_call: TRBV5-1; d_call: TRBD1; clone_size: .; cdr3_aa: CASNRDPDRVTGELFF; cdr3_nt: TGCGCCAGCAATCGAGATCCCGACAGGGTGACCGGGGAGCTGTTTTTT
j_call: TRBJ2-7; v_call: TRBV11-3; d_call: .; clone_size: few; cdr3_aa: CASSFPNGWSYEQYF; cdr3_nt: TGTGCCAGCAGCTTCCCAAATGGTTGGTCTTACGAGCAGTACTTC
j_call: TRBJ1-5; v_call: TRBV18; d_call: TRBD1; clone_size: .; cdr3_aa: CASSPGQGRDSNQPQHF; cdr3_nt: TGTGCCAGCTCTCCGGGACAGGGGAGGGATAGCAATCAGCCCCAGCATTTT
j_call: TRBJ1-4; v_call: TRBV9; d_call: .; clone_size: .; cdr3_aa: CASSPSRGGEKLFF; cdr3_nt: TGTGCCAGCAGCCCATCCCGAGGAGGGGAAAAACTGTTTTTT
j_call: TRBJ2-2; v_call: TRBV19; d_call: .; clone_size: .; cdr3_aa: CASSQQGTGELFF; cdr3_nt: TGTGCCAGTAGTCAACAGGGAACCGGGGAGCTGTTTTTT
j_call: TRBJ2-3; v_call: TRBV27; d_call: TRBD2; clone_size: .; cdr3_aa: CASRGAGGFTDTQYF; cdr3_nt: TGTGCCAGCAGGGGAGCGGGGGGTTTCACAGATACGCAGTATTTT
j_call: TRBJ1-1; v_call: TRBV18; d_call: TRBD1; clone_size: .; cdr3_aa: CASSPTGETEAFF; cdr3_nt: TGTGCCAGCTCACCAACAGGGGAAACTGAAGCTTTCTTT
j_call: TRBJ2-2; v_call: TRBV2; d_call: .; clone_size: few; cdr3_aa: CASAGSGGELFF; cdr3_nt: TGTGCCAGCGCGGGAAGTGGCGGGGAGCTGTTTTTT
j_call: TRBJ1-4; v_call: TRBV6-4; d_call: TRBD1; clone_size: .; cdr3_aa: CASSATGTDEKLFF; cdr3_nt: TGTGCCAGCAGTGCGACCGGGACAGATGAAAAACTGTTTTTT
j_call: TRBJ1-4; v_call: TRBV9; d_call: .; clone_size: few; cdr3_aa: CASSVIGGHNEKLFF; cdr3_nt: TGTGCCAGCAGCGTAATAGGAGGCCATAATGAAAAACTGTTTTTT
j_call: TRBJ2-5; v_call: TRBV7-9; d_call: .; clone_size: .; cdr3_aa: CASSTGTVETQYF; cdr3_nt: TGTGCCAGCAGCACGGGGACCGTCGAGACCCAGTACTTC
j_call: TRBJ2-1; v_call: TRBV7-3; d_call: TRBD2; clone_size: .; cdr3_aa: CASSPLTPAGGYNEQFF; cdr3_nt: TGTGCCAGCAGCCCACTAACCCCAGCGGGAGGGTACAATGAGCAGTTCTTC
j_call: TRBJ2-2; v_call: TRBV19; d_call: .; clone_size: .; cdr3_aa: CASSMSLGGPGELFF; cdr3_nt: TGTGCCAGTAGTATGTCGCTCGGGGGCCCCGGGGAGCTGTTTTTT
j_call: TRBJ2-1; v_call: TRBV28; d_call: .; clone_size: .; cdr3_aa: CASSLGTWEGMKFF; cdr3_nt: TGTGCCAGCAGTTTGGGAACATGGGAAGGAATGAAGTTCTTC
j_call: TRBJ1-6; v_call: TRBV19; d_call: .; clone_size: .; cdr3_aa: CASSPPGRTNNSPLHF; cdr3_nt: TGTGCCAGTAGTCCGCCGGGACGTACGAATAATTCACCCCTCCACTTT
j_call: TRBJ2-7; v_call: TRBV7-2; d_call: TRBD2; clone_size: .; cdr3_aa: CASSEMTSGLLQYF; cdr3_nt: TGTGCCAGCAGCGAAATGACTAGCGGGCTGCTGCAGTACTTC
j_call: TRBJ1-2; v_call: TRBV6-1; d_call: .; clone_size: .; cdr3_aa: CASSDTGGERGYTF; cdr3_nt: TGTGCCAGCAGCGATACGGGCGGGGAGCGGGGCTACACCTTC
j_call: TRBJ2-3; v_call: TRBV9; d_call: .; clone_size: .; cdr3_aa: CASSLTDGGTDTQYF; cdr3_nt: TGTGCCAGCAGCTTGACGGACGGGGGCACAGATACGCAGTATTTT
j_call: TRBJ2-7; v_call: TRBV5-1; d_call: .; clone_size: .; cdr3_aa: CASSLAGRVGYEQYF; cdr3_nt: TGCGCCAGCAGCTTGGCCGGCAGGGTAGGCTACGAGCAGTACTTC
j_call: TRBJ2-2; v_call: TRBV4-1; d_call: TRBD1; clone_size: once; cdr3_aa: CASSQVTGQHGELFF; cdr3_nt: TGCGCCAGCAGCCAAGTGACAGGGCAGCACGGGGAGCTGTTTTTT
j_call: TRBJ1-1; v_call: TRBV6-4; d_call: .; clone_size: .; cdr3_aa: CASSEKGNTEAFF; cdr3_nt: TGTGCCAGCAGTGAAAAGGGGAACACTGAAGCTTTCTTT
j_call: TRBJ1-4; v_call: TRBV7-9; d_call: .; clone_size: .; cdr3_aa: CASRLSGLTTNEKLFF; cdr3_nt: TGTGCCAGCAGACTCTCCGGGTTAACGACTAATGAAAAACTGTTTTTT
j_call: TRBJ2-4; v_call: TRBV5-6; d_call: TRBD2; clone_size: .; cdr3_aa: CASNSLDRRGGIQYF; cdr3_nt: TGTGCCAGCAACAGCTTGGATCGACGGGGGGGCATTCAGTACTTC
j_call: TRBJ2-1; v_call: TRBV2; d_call: .; clone_size: .; cdr3_aa: CASTWRGIGLF; cdr3_nt: TGTGCCAGCACTTGGAGAGGGATCGGGCTCTTC
j_call: TRBJ1-2; v_call: TRBV5-1; d_call: TRBD1; clone_size: .; cdr3_aa: CASSLDRGGYTF; cdr3_nt: TGCGCCAGCAGCTTGGACAGGGGTGGCTACACCTTC
j_call: TRBJ2-5; v_call: TRBV6-1; d_call: .; clone_size: .; cdr3_aa: CASSDRGGRPVTQYF; cdr3_nt: TGTGCCAGCAGTGATAGGGGGGGCCGACCAGTGACCCAGTACTTC
j_call: TRBJ2-7; v_call: TRBV5-1; d_call: TRBD1; clone_size: .; cdr3_aa: CASSRQTGGSYEQYF; cdr3_nt: TGCGCCAGCAGCAGACAGACAGGGGGGTCCTACGAGCAGTACTTC
j_call: TRBJ2-1; v_call: TRBV5-1; d_call: .; clone_size: .; cdr3_aa: CASSSGGSWGPYNEQFF; cdr3_nt: TGCGCCAGCAGTTCGGGAGGCAGCTGGGGGCCATACAATGAGCAGTTCTTC
j_call: TRBJ1-1; v_call: TRBV7-9; d_call: .; clone_size: .; cdr3_aa: CASSSDRNTEAFF; cdr3_nt: TGTGCCAGCAGCTCGGACAGGAACACTGAAGCTTTCTTT
j_call: TRBJ2-1; v_call: TRBV28; d_call: .; clone_size: .; cdr3_aa: CASSSGANSYNEQFF; cdr3_nt: TGTGCCAGCAGTTCCGGGGCGAACTCCTACAATGAGCAGTTCTTC
j_call: TRBJ1-6; v_call: TRBV4-3; d_call: TRBD1; clone_size: .; cdr3_aa: CASSQRWTGGTSSYNSPLHF; cdr3_nt: TGCGCCAGCAGCCAACGATGGACAGGGGGCACAAGCTCCTATAATTCACCCCTCCACTTT
j_call: TRBJ2-2; v_call: TRBV7-9; d_call: .; clone_size: large; cdr3_aa: CASSAQGPELFF; cdr3_nt: TGTGCCAGCAGCGCGCAGGGTCCGGAGCTGTTTTTT
j_call: TRBJ2-5; v_call: TRBV10-3; d_call: .; clone_size: .; cdr3_aa: CATNREDETQYF; cdr3_nt: TGTGCCACCAACAGGGAGGACGAGACCCAGTACTTC
j_call: TRBJ2-2; v_call: TRBV28; d_call: .; clone_size: few; cdr3_aa: CASSLYGGNTGELFF; cdr3_nt: TGTGCCAGCAGTTTATACGGGGGGAACACCGGGGAGCTGTTTTTT
j_call: TRBJ1-2; v_call: TRBV4-1; d_call: TRBD1; clone_size: .; cdr3_aa: CASSQERQSRGGYTF; cdr3_nt: TGCGCCAGCAGCCAAGAACGACAGTCCAGGGGGGGCTACACCTTC
j_call: TRBJ1-3; v_call: TRBV7-8; d_call: .; clone_size: .; cdr3_aa: CASSLAADSGNTIYF; cdr3_nt: TGTGCCAGCAGCTTAGCGGCTGATTCTGGAAACACCATATATTTT
j_call: TRBJ1-1; v_call: TRBV7-9; d_call: TRBD1; clone_size: .; cdr3_aa: CASSFGTGTMNTEAFF; cdr3_nt: TGTGCCAGCAGCTTCGGGACAGGGACCATGAACACTGAAGCTTTCTTT
j_call: TRBJ1-3; v_call: TRBV5-1; d_call: TRBD1; clone_size: .; cdr3_aa: CASSTDRAITIYF; cdr3_nt: TGCGCCAGCAGCACGGACAGGGCGATCACCATATATTTT
j_call: TRBJ1-1; v_call: TRBV5-6; d_call: .; clone_size: .; cdr3_aa: CASSWIAGGGTEAFF; cdr3_nt: TGTGCCAGCAGCTGGATAGCTGGGGGAGGGACTGAAGCTTTCTTT
j_call: TRBJ2-1; v_call: TRBV6-1; d_call: TRBD2; clone_size: .; cdr3_aa: CASSDLRGDYNEQFF; cdr3_nt: TGTGCCAGCAGTGATTTGCGGGGGGACTACAATGAGCAGTTCTTC
j_call: TRBJ2-7; v_call: TRBV7-2; d_call: TRBD2; clone_size: .; cdr3_aa: CASSFTSGNYEQYF; cdr3_nt: TGTGCCAGCAGCTTTACTAGCGGAAACTACGAGCAGTACTTC